The present T cell receptor beta chain was sequenced within a study of cytomegalovirus exposure and HLA in healthy donors. Findings and caveats of the study: Later, an analysis found that common viral pathogens appeared to be linked with several of the most significant clusters.

In this sample, this clone turned up a few times. Its antigen is not known. CDR3 size: 12 residues. The trim removed 5 bases at V and 6 bases at J, leaving 3 bases unmatched. Germline CDR1 reads LNHDA; CDR2 reads SQIVND (reference sequence). Both 60 Vbeta primers and 13 Jbeta primers went into the PCR. Sequencing was performed with immunoSEQ multiplex PCR; in TCRdb, only in-frame clones are kept and a portion is missing. This sample yields 70,000 or so clones, of which 65% to 70% are seen a single time; 9.5% to 12% belongs to the top ten. The V and J genes are TRBV19 and TRBJ1-2; the match to TRBD1 covers 7 bases. The TCR was taken from a woman in her thirties in good health and CMV-seronegative. Input material: PBMCs. The CDR3 bases are TGTGCCAGTAGTTTCGGACAGGATGGCTACACCTTC. It yields the protein CASSFGQDGYTF.